The clone carrying this T cell receptor (beta chain) was seen many times. The antigen is undetermined. Using two-round multiplex PCR, the authors amplified TCR beta CDR3 from genomic DNA. During first-round PCR, primers specific to each TRBV and TRBJ gene were used. One entry per CDR3 protein results from TCRdb running MiXCR on the multiplex PCR reads. The sample contains over 25,000 distinct CDR3 sequences, around 46% of which appear only once. These data belong to a study of prognosis after radiotherapy for stage I lung cancer. About the research overall: Enrollment of stage I non-small cell lung cancer patients ran from early 2018 to early 2019.

Study results and caveats: Reduced Shannon entropy following stereotactic body radiation therapy was recorded in patients who developed distant metastases.

Germline CDR1 reads SGHRS; CDR2 reads YFSETQ. The CDR3 covers 14 residues. V was pared by 2 bases and J by 2 bases, with 2 bases of the junction left unmatched. Specimen: PBMCs, collected before or after stereotactic body radiation therapy (not recorded which). The receptor was isolated from a donor aged 50 or older with non-small cell lung cancer. This chain uses TRBV5-1 with TRBJ2-7; TRBD1 agrees at 9 bases. The CDR3 nucleotides are TGCGCCAGCAGCTTAGACAGGGGGACCTACGAGCAGTACTTC. Protein product: CASSLDRGTYEQYF.